Included here is one T cell receptor (beta chain) sequence, with context. In the original workflow: Nucleated cell number was recorded as an estimate derived from reference gene primer amplification. Sequencing was performed with immunoSEQ multiplex PCR; in TCRdb, only in-frame clones are kept and a portion is missing. That table furnishes V, J and clone size, whereas the DNA furnished D and trimming. The sample consists of about 400,000 clones, nearly 90% of them appearing once. This specimen belongs to a study of blood T cell repertoires in COVID-19. This study enrolled people aged about 18 to 90 from 20 to 25 US geographic areas. Donors were grouped by their self-reported clinical history. This CDR3 has 15 residues. V dropped 3 bases and J dropped 2 bases, with 10 bases sitting between them. Per the germline V gene, CDR1 is KGHSH and CDR2 is LQKENI.

The rearrangement uses TRBV18 and TRBJ2-2; TRBD2 might be the D (5 bases). Sequencing was performed on PBMCs or T cells enriched from blood (not recorded which). This receptor was identified in a woman aged 30 to 39 who had recovered from COVID-19. The CDR3 sequence: CASSPWTENTGELFF. DNA of the CDR3: TGTGCCAGCTCACCCTGGACTGAAAACACCGGGGAGCTGTTTTTT. The full variable domain, in which reference TRBV18 and TRBJ2-2 provide the parts outside the CDR3, is NAGVMQNPRHLVRRRGQEARLRCSPMKGHSHVYWYRQLPEEGLKFMVYLQKENIIDESGMPKERFSAEFPKEGPSILRIQQVVRGDSAAYFCASSPWTENTGELFFGEGSRLTVL.